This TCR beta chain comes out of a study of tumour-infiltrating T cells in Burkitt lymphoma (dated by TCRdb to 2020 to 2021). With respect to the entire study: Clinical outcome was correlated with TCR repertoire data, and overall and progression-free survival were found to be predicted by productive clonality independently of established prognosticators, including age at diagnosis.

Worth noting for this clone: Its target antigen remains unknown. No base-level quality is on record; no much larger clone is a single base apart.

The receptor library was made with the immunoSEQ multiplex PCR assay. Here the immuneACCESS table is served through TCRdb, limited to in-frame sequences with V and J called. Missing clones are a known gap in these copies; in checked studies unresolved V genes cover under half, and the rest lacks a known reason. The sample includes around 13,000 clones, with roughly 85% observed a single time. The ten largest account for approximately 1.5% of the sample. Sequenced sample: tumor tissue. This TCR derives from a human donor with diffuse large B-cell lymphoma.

The CDR3 in this case is CASSHQLAAPYEQYF. In nucleotide form, the sequence is TGCGCCAGCAGCCATCAACTAGCGGCACCCTACGAGCAGTACTTC. The chain couples TRBV4-1 to TRBJ2-7; 8 bases in between match TRBD2. The germline V gene encodes CDR1 MGHRA and CDR2 YSYEKL. The junction shows trimming of 3 bases on V and 2 bases on J, and the gene matches do not reach 6 bases of it. Counted from cysteine to phenylalanine, this CDR3 has 15 amino acids. Here the CDR3 DNA is all that survives: 45 bases in frame from base 1.